The 3 T cell receptor beta chains below come from one sample, sequenced in a study of regulatory T cells in long-lasting Graves disease. For TCR beta, libraries came from iRepertoire HTBI primers and Arm-PCR of CDR3 regions. TCRdb redid the calling of the multiplex PCR reads with MiXCR, one entry per CDR3 protein. The table lists 550,000 to 600,000 distinct CDR3 sequences, roughly 16% of them singletons. Time point of the sample: newly diagnosed GD, antithyroid drugs for less than 3 months. Preparation of the TCR library used RNA extracted from PBMCs. Separately, the same data were catalogued under a study of T cells in Graves' hyperthyroidism and ophthalmopathy.

The sample here was peripheral blood mononuclear cells (PBMCs), taken at new diagnosis, from a patient treated with antithyroid drugs. These receptors were obtained from a man younger than 35 with Graves disease.

This clonotype has a handful of counts. The rearrangement uses TRBV5-1 and TRBJ2-4; D remains unclear. CDR3 length: 17 amino acids. V was clipped by 0 bases and J by 7 bases, with 20 bases between them. Germline V gene sequence: CDR1 SGHRS, CDR2 YFSETQ. The chain's CDR3 is CASSLVAARANVNIQYF. The CDR3 DNA follows: TGCGCCAGCAGCTTGGTGGCAGCCCGGGCTAATGTTAACATTCAGTACTTC.

This clonotype was picked up many times. This chain joins TRBV28 and TRBJ1-5, with TRBD1 matching 11 bases. The V gene's germline CDR1 is MDHEN and CDR2 SYDVKM. Losses at the gene ends were 5 bases for V and 7 bases for J; bases not matched to a gene: 10. The CDR3 is 16 amino acids. CDR3 sequence reads: CASSTWDRGERQPQHF. The CDR3 nucleotides read TGTGCCAGCAGTACATGGGACAGGGGGGAGCGCCAGCCCCAGCATTTT. The full variable domain, with the rest looked up from reference TRBV28 and TRBJ1-5, is DVKVTQSSRYLVKRTGEKVFLECVQDMDHENMFWYRQDPGLGLRLIYFSYDVKMKEKGDIPEGYSVSREKKERFSLILESASTNQTSMYLCASSTWDRGERQPQHFGDGTRLSIL.

This clonotype showed up many times. The rearrangement joins TRBV5-1 to TRBJ2-3, with D possibly called TRBD1 or TRBD2 (5 bases each). The CDR3 consists of 15 residues. The V end was cut by 4 bases, the J end by 6 bases, with 18 bases between. The germline CDR1 and CDR2 sequences are SGHRS and YFSETQ. The CDR3, as DNA: TGCGCCAGCAGCGTCATGACCCCCGGGGCGGATACGCAGTATTTT. Translation: CASSVMTPGADTQYF. Supplemented by reference TRBV5-1 and TRBJ2-3, the full variable domain reads KAGVTQTPRYLIKTRGQQVTLSCSPISGHRSVSWYQQTPGQGLQFLFEYFSETQRNKGNFPGRFSGRQFSNSRSEMNVSTLELGDSALYLCASSVMTPGADTQYFGPGTRLTVL.